Following are 5 T cell receptor beta chains from one sample sequenced in a study of T cell changes during pregnancy in multiple sclerosis. The protocol was immunoSEQ multiplex PCR, while the TCRdb copy is restricted to in-frame clones and leaves out a portion. This table has some 77,000 clones, over 75% appearing once. The sequenced sample was peripheral blood, obtained before pregnancy. The origin of the receptors is a female donor with multiple sclerosis, enrolled in a pregnancy study.

This chain links TRBV5-4 with TRBJ2-5; 9 bases agree with TRBD2. Trimming removed 4 bases from V and 1 base from J; junction bases left unmatched: 8. The CDR3 extends over 16 amino acids. Looked up from germline, CDR1 is SGHNT and CDR2 is YYREEE (reference sequence). The CDR3, as DNA: TGTGCCAGCAGCAGGCGACTAGCGGCTCTCCAAGAGACCCAGTACTTC. Residues: CASSRRLAALQETQYF.

The V gene is TRBV7-9, the J gene TRBJ2-3; weak D call: TRBD1 (6 bases). CDR1 SEHNR and CDR2 FQNEAQ come from the germline V gene (reference sequence). This CDR3 is built from 12 residues. Trimming took 6 bases from V and 6 from J, leaving 10 bases between them. For the CDR3, the DNA is TGTGCCAGCAGTCGTACAGGGGATACGCAGTATTTT. Its translation: CASSRTGDTQYF.

This chain uses TRBV9 with TRBJ1-1; 7 positions match TRBD1. The germline V gene encodes CDR1 SGDLS and CDR2 YYNGEE. After removal of 2 bases from V and 3 bases from J, the junction contained 10 bases not matched to a gene. This CDR3 spans 16 amino acids. CDR3 in amino acids: CASSVSGQRTYTEAFF. The CDR3 DNA follows: TGTGCCAGCAGCGTGTCGGGACAGCGGACATACACTGAAGCTTTCTTT.

V gene TRBV7-2 combines with J gene TRBJ1-3; 10 nucleotides align to TRBD1. Germline V gene data show CDR1 as SGHTA and CDR2 as FQGNSA. The length of the CDR3 is 17 residues. V dropped 5 bases and J dropped 0; count of bases not matched to a gene: 7. The CDR3 region is CASSRDRGFYSGNTIYF. CDR3 bases: TGTGCCAGCAGCCGGGACAGGGGATTTTACTCTGGAAACACCATATATTTT.

The chain has TRBV11-2 and TRBJ2-1; 11 positions agree with TRBD2. Trimming removed 2 bases from V and 3 bases from J; junction bases left unmatched: 6. The length of the CDR3 is 17 residues. Germline V gives CDR1 SGHAT, CDR2 FQNNGV. In nucleotides, the CDR3 is TGTGCCAGCAGCTTAACATTAGCGGGGGGGGTCTACAATGAGCAGTTCTTC. Residues: CASSLTLAGGVYNEQFF.